This entry lists 19 T cell receptor beta chains sequenced from one sample in a study of T cell responses to AZD1222 COVID-19 vaccine (dated by TCRdb to the early 2020s). Libraries came from the immunoSEQ multiplex PCR assay. TCRdb re-hosts the immuneACCESS table, in-frame sequences only. Its copies lack some clones; in the studies checked, an unresolved V gene accounts for under half of them, and the cause for the rest is not known. In this sample the table shows 150,000 to 200,000 clones, about nine tenths of which occur a single time. The ten largest clones add up to less than 3% of the sample. The sample's time point label is to be understood as: baseline before first vaccination. The treatment or condition label, as the study defines it: meningococcal conjugate vaccine given as trial control. This specimen consisted of peripheral blood, obtained on day 0 of MenACWY control vaccination. The source of these receptors is an adult in good health.

V gene TRBV7-3 combines with J gene TRBJ2-2; 8 nucleotides align to TRBD2. The CDR3 is 17 residues long. After removal of 5 bases from V and 4 bases from J, the junction contained 12 bases not matched to a gene. Germline CDR1 and CDR2: SGHTA and FQGTGA. The CDR3 spells CASSPLSGGPGTGELFF. In DNA, the CDR3 is TGTGCCAGCAGCCCCCTCTCGGGGGGGCCCGGCACCGGGGAGCTGTTTTTT.

This chain links TRBV27 with TRBJ2-7; 9 bases are shared with TRBD1. This CDR3 has 14 residues. Germline V lookup: CDR1 MNHEY, CDR2 SMNVEV (reference sequence). V was clipped by 3 bases and J by 3 bases; unmatched bases: 3. The CDR3 reads CASSLGDRDYEQYF. CDR3 sequence (DNA): TGTGCCAGCAGTTTGGGGGACAGGGACTACGAGCAGTACTTC.

The chain joins TRBV27 to TRBJ1-1; no reliable D call. V was trimmed by 2 bases and J by 1 base, leaving 8 bases between them. This CDR3 has 14 amino acids. In germline, CDR1 is MNHEY, CDR2 SMNVEV (reference sequence). The CDR3 reads CASSLGGKNTEAFF. CDR3 coding DNA: TGTGCCAGCAGTTTAGGAGGGAAGAACACTGAAGCTTTCTTT.

The chain is built from TRBV7-2 and TRBJ2-1; the D gene is possibly TRBD2 (5 bases). The CDR3 spans 15 residues. V was pared by 0 bases and J by 6 bases, with 12 bases between. The germline V gene has CDR1 SGHTA and CDR2 FQGNSA. This CDR3 reads CASSLAQDWVNEQFF. The DNA for the CDR3 is TGTGCCAGCAGCTTAGCGCAGGACTGGGTCAATGAGCAGTTCTTC.

The V gene is TRBV7-3, the J gene TRBJ2-1; 9 bases match TRBD2. The CDR3 is 14 amino acids. With V trimmed by 2 bases and J by 10 bases, 6 bases remained unmatched. CDR1 and CDR2 from the germline V gene are SGHTA and FQGTGA. The CDR3 spells CASSLLSGSGEQFF. CDR3 nucleotides: TGTGCCAGCAGCTTACTTAGCGGGAGTGGGGAGCAGTTCTTC.

V usage is TRBV24-1 and J usage is TRBJ1-2, with a weak D call TRBD1 (6 bases). This CDR3 comprises 13 residues. Trimming shortened V by 10 bases and J by 5 bases, and 16 bases separated the two germline ends. Germline V lookup: CDR1 KGHDR, CDR2 SFDVKD. CDR3 sequence: CATQQGAGYGYTF. As DNA, the CDR3 is TGTGCCACACAACAGGGCGCGGGATATGGCTACACCTTC.

The gene calls are TRBV6-1 and TRBJ1-2; D remains ambiguous. The germline gives CDR1 MNHNS, CDR2 SASEGT. Trimming stripped 2 bases from V and 8 bases from J, with 21 bases between. The CDR3 runs to 16 residues. The CDR3 region has the DNA TGTGCCAGCAGTGAAATCCCCGTGACTGTGCTTAAGGGCTACACCTTC. Protein sequence: CASSEIPVTVLKGYTF.

In its sample, this clone was seen a few times. V gene TRBV12-3 or TRBV12-4 combines with J gene TRBJ1-2, with D possibly being TRBD1 (5 bases). CDR3 size: 13 residues. The germline V and J ends were trimmed by 1 base and 4 bases, with 7 bases remaining between them. As DNA, the CDR3 is TGTGCCAGCAGTTTAGTCCAGGGCTATGGCTACACCTTC. Residues: CASSLVQGYGYTF.

This rearrangement joins TRBV7-3 to TRBJ2-5, with TRBD1 matching 9 bases. This CDR3 spans 13 amino acids. Germline trimming cut 6 bases from V and 5 bases from J; bases unmatched to any gene: 4. The germline V gene has CDR1 SGHTA and CDR2 FQGTGA. The CDR3, as DNA: TGTGCCAGCAGTCCCGGGACAGGGGAGACCCAGTACTTC. Translation gives CASSPGTGETQYF.

The chain employs TRBV6-2 or TRBV6-3 and TRBJ2-5; TRBD1 aligns across 9 bases. The CDR3 has 14 amino acids. Looked up from germline, CDR1 is MNHEY and CDR2 is SVGEGT. With V trimmed by 5 bases and J by 5 bases, 6 bases remained unmatched. The CDR3 loop reads CASSRGTGRETQYF. CDR3 DNA sequence: TGTGCCAGCAGTCGGGGGACAGGGAGGGAGACCCAGTACTTC.

In this sample, this clone turned up once. The chain recombines TRBV6-1 with TRBJ2-7; D call uncertain. The CDR3 totals 14 residues. V was shortened by 2 bases and J by 0 bases, with 8 bases between the two germline ends. The germline V gene has CDR1 MNHNS and CDR2 SASEGT. The CDR3 bases are TGTGCCAGCAGTGAACTAGGTTACTCCTACGAGCAGTACTTC. It codes for CASSELGYSYEQYF.

The chain has TRBV7-4 and TRBJ2-7; D is ambiguous. Germline assignment: CDR1 SGHVT and CDR2 SQSDAQ. Deletions cut 3 bases from V and 0 bases from J, with 12 bases between. This CDR3 comprises 15 residues. The DNA of the CDR3 is TGTGCCAGCAGCTTCATCCATCTCCCCTCCTACGAGCAGTACTTC. Residues: CASSFIHLPSYEQYF.

The rearrangement links TRBV9 to TRBJ2-3; D gene unclear. Germline V gene data show CDR1 as SGDLS and CDR2 as YYNGEE. This CDR3 is built from 12 residues. V was shortened by 4 bases and J by 0 bases, with 3 bases between the two germline ends. This chain's CDR3 is CASSKSTDTQYF. CDR3 in DNA: TGTGCCAGCAGCAAAAGCACAGATACGCAGTATTTT.

CDR3 nucleotide sequence: TGTGCCAGTAGTACTGGACAGGGCACCGGGGAGCTGTTTTTT. Translating it yields CASSTGQGTGELFF. This rearrangement joins TRBV19 to TRBJ2-2; 8 positions match TRBD1. V shed 4 bases, J shed 4 bases, and the junction held 2 bases outside the gene matches. CDR1 is LNHDA, CDR2 SQIVND, per germline (reference sequence). The CDR3 has 14 amino acids.

This chain joins TRBV19 and TRBJ2-1; weak D call: TRBD1 (6 bases). There are 15 residues in the CDR3. The germline V gene has CDR1 LNHDA and CDR2 SQIVND (reference sequence). Trimming stripped 6 bases from V and 2 bases from J, with 14 bases between. This chain's CDR3 is CASRPPGTPYNEQFF. CDR3 sequence (DNA): TGTGCCAGTAGGCCTCCCGGGACACCCTACAATGAGCAGTTCTTC.

This sequence joins TRBV6-2 or TRBV6-3 and TRBJ1-4; D unclear. This CDR3 contains 13 residues. Trimming pared 4 bases from V and 3 bases from J, leaving 6 bases between. From germline, CDR1 is MNHEY and CDR2 SVGEGT. The CDR3 here is CASSSLANEKLFF. In DNA form, the CDR3 reads TGTGCCAGCAGTTCATTAGCTAATGAAAAACTGTTTTTT.

The J gene is TRBJ1-4, the V gene TRBV27; 9 bases align to TRBD1. The ends lost 3 bases at V and 10 bases at J; junction bases unmatched: 12. The CDR3 covers 16 residues. CDR1 and CDR2 (germline): MNHEY, SMNVEV (reference sequence). In DNA, the CDR3 is TGTGCCAGCAGTTTCTCTCATGGACAGGGGAATATAAAACTGTTTTTT. Translating it yields CASSFSHGQGNIKLFF.

The chain joins TRBV7-2 to TRBJ1-5; D call uncertain. The CDR3 has 14 residues. CDR1 is SGHTA and CDR2 is FQGNSA in the germline V gene. Trimming took off 5 bases at V and 3 bases at J, with 11 bases between the two ends. CDR3 loop: CASSPDGPNQPQHF. CDR3 sequence (DNA): TGTGCCAGCAGCCCAGACGGACCCAATCAGCCCCAGCATTTT.

J is TRBJ2-1 and V is TRBV19, with 10 bases that match TRBD2. The CDR3 is 18 amino acids. CDR1 LNHDA and CDR2 SQIVND come from the germline V gene (reference sequence). The trim removed 5 bases at V and 4 bases at J, leaving 14 bases unmatched. The CDR3 here is CASSWDPPGLANYNEQFF. As DNA, the CDR3 is TGTGCCAGTAGTTGGGATCCCCCGGGACTAGCGAATTACAATGAGCAGTTCTTC. The variable domain in full, with the rest retrieved from reference TRBV19 and TRBJ2-1, is DGGITQSPKYLFRKEGQNVTLSCEQNLNHDAMYWYRQDPGQGLRLIYYSQIVNDFQKGDIAEGYSVSREKKESFPLTVTSAQKNPTAFYLCASSWDPPGLANYNEQFFGPGTRLTVL.